The 11 T cell receptor beta chains listed next were all sequenced from one sample in a study of blood T cell repertoires in COVID-19. Method: immunoSEQ multiplex PCR; TCRdb's copy keeps in-frame clones and lacks some. The sample carries over 200,000 clones, around nine tenths recorded once. Sequencing input: peripheral blood. The receptors stem from a man in his fifties or sixties who had recovered from COVID-19.

This chain links TRBV7-9 with TRBJ2-5; 8 bases map to TRBD1. The V segment lost 1 base and the J segment 4 bases; nucleotides outside the gene matches: 8. The CDR3 sequence is 16 residues long. In germline, CDR1 is SEHNR, CDR2 FQNEAQ (reference sequence). Here the CDR3 DNA reads TGTGCCAGCAGCTTAGGCGCAGGGGGCTTGCGAGAGACCCAGTACTTC. This sequence encodes CASSLGAGGLRETQYF.

The rearrangement joins TRBV5-6 to TRBJ1-4, with unresolved D. Germline V gives CDR1 SGHDT, CDR2 YYEEEE. This CDR3 is 16 amino acids long. Between the trimmed V and J ends, which lost 2 bases and 0 bases, there was a span of 11 bases. The CDR3, as DNA: TGTGCCAGCAGCTTACGAGGAAAAGCAACTAATGAAAAACTGTTTTTT. This encodes CASSLRGKATNEKLFF.

The V gene is TRBV30, the J gene TRBJ1-5; 11 bases agree with TRBD1. V was pared by 2 bases and J by 0 bases, with 6 bases of the junction left unmatched. The germline V gene encodes CDR1 GTSNPN and CDR2 SVGIG (reference sequence). This CDR3 spans 17 amino acids. The CDR3 region has the DNA TGTGCCTGGAGTCTCGGGACAGGGGGAAATAGCAATCAGCCCCAGCATTTT. Protein sequence: CAWSLGTGGNSNQPQHF. The entire variable domain, with the rest obtained from reference TRBV30 and TRBJ1-5, is as follows: SQTIHQWPATLVQPVGSPLSLECTVEGTSNPNLYWYRQAAGRGLQLLFYSVGIGQISSEVPQNLSASRPQDRQFILSSKKLLLSDSGFYLCAWSLGTGGNSNQPQHFGDGTRLSIL.

This sequence joins TRBV3-1 (or the pseudogene TRBV3-2) and TRBJ2-1, with 10 bases fitting TRBD2. J lost 6 bases, V lost 6 bases, and 8 bases had no gene match. The germline CDR1 and CDR2 sequences are LGHDT and YNNKEL (reference sequence). The CDR3 has 15 amino acids. The CDR3 DNA reads as TGTGCCAGCAGACCTCTAGCGGGAGAAGGCAATGAGCAGTTCTTC. Its protein product is CASRPLAGEGNEQFF.

V and J are TRBV3-1 (or the pseudogene TRBV3-2) and TRBJ2-5; 8 nucleotides match TRBD2. J gave up 2 bases and V 4 bases, and 9 bases lay outside the gene matches. Looked up from germline, CDR1 is LGHDT and CDR2 is YNNKEL (reference sequence). The CDR3 is 16 residues long. In DNA, the CDR3 is TGTGCCAGCAGCCCCCGCTGGCGGGGGGTACAAGAGACCCAGTACTTC. Its translation: CASSPRWRGVQETQYF.

The chain recombines TRBV28 with TRBJ1-6, with 8 bases that match TRBD1. The CDR3 loop spans 15 amino acids. Germline V gene lookup returns CDR1 MDHEN and CDR2 SYDVKM. V was clipped by 6 bases and J by 4 bases; unmatched bases: 5. The DNA for the CDR3 is TGTGCCAGCAGGGGCCGGGACAGGTATAATTCACCCCTCCACTTT. It translates to CASRGRDRYNSPLHF.

The chain has TRBV6-5 and TRBJ2-3; TRBD2 aligns across 11 bases. There are 15 residues in the CDR3. The germline V gene encodes CDR1 MNHEY and CDR2 SVGAGI. V shed 6 bases and J 6 bases; nucleotides not matched to a gene: 8. The DNA for the CDR3 is TGTGCCAGCAGAGTAGCGGGAGGGCCTCTGGATACGCAGTATTTT. Protein sequence: CASRVAGGPLDTQYF.

The V and J genes are TRBV6-6 and TRBJ1-5, with D possibly TRBD1 on 6 matching bases. The CDR3 consists of 16 residues. Germline-derived CDR1 and CDR2 are MNHNY and SVGAGI (reference sequence). Trimming shortened V by 2 bases and J by 7 bases, and 18 bases separated the two germline ends. CDR3 coding DNA: TGTGCCAGCAGTTACCCCCCCGGGACAATCTCGCAGCCCCAGCATTTT. It translates to CASSYPPGTISQPQHF.

This clone was observed a few times. J is TRBJ1-1 and V is TRBV14; 8 nucleotides align to TRBD1. The CDR3 consists of 15 residues. Trimming at V came to 4 bases and at J to 7 bases, leaving 11 bases not matched to a gene. Germline V gene sequence: CDR1 SGHDN, CDR2 FVKESK. The CDR3 is CASSLRPRGRDEAFF. In DNA form, the CDR3 reads TGTGCCAGCAGCCTACGTCCCAGGGGGCGGGATGAAGCTTTCTTT.

This chain links TRBV5-5 with TRBJ1-2; D ambiguous. Looked up from germline, CDR1 is SGHKS and CDR2 is YYEKEE (reference sequence). The CDR3 consists of 13 residues. Between the trimmed V and J ends, which lost 4 bases and 8 bases, there was a span of 15 bases. DNA for the CDR3: TGTGCCAGCAGCCCCGGGGTGGGTAGCGGCTACACCTTC. This translates into CASSPGVGSGYTF.

This chain links TRBV12-3 or TRBV12-4 with TRBJ2-5; maybe TRBD2 (5 bases). This CDR3 spans 13 amino acids. V was cut by 6 bases and J by 5 bases, with 13 bases left in between. In DNA form, the CDR3 reads TGTGCCAGCAGCTTCGGGTCGGGGGAGACCCAGTACTTC. It yields the protein CASSFGSGETQYF.